These T cell receptor beta chains were read from a single sample in a study of blood T cell repertoires in COVID-19. Data came from immunoSEQ multiplex PCR; TCRdb stores just in-frame clones and leaves some out. The sample has around 250,000 clones, 75% to 90% seen once; the top ten hold around 2.9%. The sample was peripheral blood. The receptors were sampled from a woman in her 30s with active or convalescent COVID-19. Each CDR3 is given without its conserved first and last residue. The order of the fields is CDR3 length, J gene, V gene, CDR3 protein.

length: 12
J: TRBJ2-7
V: TRBV5-5
CDR3: ASSLDIFQYEQY

length: 13
J: TRBJ1-2
V: TRBV18
CDR3: ASSPNAGDSGGYT

length: 11
J: TRBJ1-3
V: TRBV7-2
CDR3: AGGEGRGNTIY

length: 12
J: TRBJ2-7
V: TRBV5-4
CDR3: ASSLEAGSYEQY

length: 12
J: TRBJ1-2
V: TRBV7-9
CDR3: ASSSDRWNYGYT

length: 10
J: TRBJ2-7
V: TRBV28
CDR3: ASSPDNYEQY

length: 15
J: TRBJ1-2
V: TRBV5-1
CDR3: ASSLDWSLTGNYGYT

length: 11
J: TRBJ2-7
V: TRBV19
CDR3: ASSIGRDYEQY

length: 10
J: TRBJ1-3
V: TRBV19
CDR3: ASTHSGNTIY

length: 13
J: TRBJ1-5
V: TRBV7-2
CDR3: ASSSTGWGGQPQH

length: 13
J: TRBJ2-1
V: TRBV4-2
CDR3: ASSQAGQGGHEQF

length: 13
J: TRBJ2-2
V: TRBV11-3
CDR3: ASSLTSGYTGELF

length: 12
J: TRBJ2-3
V: TRBV5-1
CDR3: ASSSGQGTDTQY

length: 13
J: TRBJ2-3
V: TRBV6-2/TRBV6-3
CDR3: ASSSPERGEDTQY

length: 12
J: TRBJ2-3
V: TRBV5-1
CDR3: ASSLVSPTDTQY

length: 13
J: TRBJ2-5
V: TRBV27
CDR3: ASSFLSQGGETQY

length: 16
J: TRBJ2-7
V: TRBV28
CDR3: ASSLFGVLGGSSYEQY

length: 18
J: TRBJ1-4
V: TRBV4-1
CDR3: ASSQALGTGGLRANEKLF

length: 11
J: TRBJ2-1
V: TRBV7-2
CDR3: ASSSQGANEQF

length: 12
J: TRBJ2-2
V: TRBV5-1
CDR3: ASRDRSNTGELF

length: 16
J: TRBJ2-1
V: TRBV6-2/TRBV6-3
CDR3: ASSYVGRGQGSYNEQF

length: 14
J: TRBJ2-3
V: TRBV9
CDR3: ASSVSAGGLTDTQY

length: 11
J: TRBJ1-2
V: TRBV6-1
CDR3: ASSEVWLDGYT

length: 12
J: TRBJ1-1
V: TRBV25-1
CDR3: ASSELQTQTEAF

length: 13
J: TRBJ1-5
V: TRBV27
CDR3: ASSLLARGNQPQH

length: 9
J: TRBJ1-1
V: TRBV7-8
CDR3: ASSLNTEAF

length: 13
J: TRBJ2-7
V: TRBV3-1/TRBV3-2
CDR3: ASSRQGTGVYEQY

length: 12
J: TRBJ1-1
V: TRBV9
CDR3: ASSVDYRSTEAF

length: 12
J: TRBJ1-1
V: TRBV13
CDR3: ASSLGQLYTEAF

length: 15
J: TRBJ1-6
V: TRBV15
CDR3: ATARDAGSSYNSPLH

length: 10
J: TRBJ2-7
V: TRBV29-1
CDR3: SVGQGEYEQY

length: 12
J: TRBJ1-6
V: TRBV3-1/TRBV3-2
CDR3: ASSQDLSNSPLH

length: 11
J: TRBJ1-2
V: TRBV12-3/TRBV12-4
CDR3: AISTGLIYGYT

length: 12
J: TRBJ2-3
V: TRBV6-4
CDR3: ASSSRADADTQY

length: 13
J: TRBJ2-1
V: TRBV7-3
CDR3: ASSSDRISYNEQF

length: 15
J: TRBJ1-6
V: TRBV10-3
CDR3: AISQADRGIYNSPLH

length: 12
J: TRBJ1-1
V: TRBV5-4
CDR3: ASSLGGALSEAF

length: 13
J: TRBJ1-6
V: TRBV6-2/TRBV6-3
CDR3: ASSLPGQGNSPLH

length: 12
J: TRBJ2-7
V: TRBV5-5
CDR3: ASSPPGSAYEQY

length: 13
J: TRBJ2-3
V: TRBV18
CDR3: ASSPLPQDTDTQY

length: 13
J: TRBJ1-2
V: TRBV9
CDR3: ASSVAPVPNYGYT

length: 14
J: TRBJ1-1
V: TRBV18
CDR3: ASSQDRDRSGREAF

length: 10
J: TRBJ2-5
V: TRBV5-4
CDR3: ASSEPQETQY

length: 11
J: TRBJ1-5
V: TRBV19
CDR3: ATKHRGREPQH

length: 12
J: TRBJ1-2
V: TRBV2
CDR3: ASSQERGNYGYT

length: 10
J: TRBJ1-1
V: TRBV30
CDR3: AWILQGPGAF

length: 16
J: TRBJ2-2
V: TRBV6-2/TRBV6-3
CDR3: ASSLPPLLAGGTGELF

length: 11
J: TRBJ2-7
V: TRBV29-1
CDR3: SVEPARGGEQY

length: 15
J: TRBJ2-7
V: TRBV20-1
CDR3: SASEPHRGGPTYEQY